The 9 T cell receptor beta chains reported below all come from one sample, sequenced in a study of memory CD4+ T cells and cytomegalovirus serostatus. Measured with immunoSEQ multiplex PCR; TCRdb has only the in-frame clones, and not every one. The sample contains about 52,000 clones, 65% to 85% of which appear only once. The sort gate was single viable CD3+CD4+CD8-CD45RO+ cells for memory CD4+ T cells. Specimen: memory CD4+ T cells from blood. The receptors shown here come from an adult in good health and CMV-seropositive.

The chain carries TRBV18 and TRBJ2-2; D is unclear. Trimming took off 3 bases at V and 6 bases at J, with 8 bases between the two ends. Germline loops: CDR1 KGHSH, CDR2 LQKENI. The CDR3 sequence is 13 residues long. CDR3 sequence reads: CASSPLEAGELFF. CDR3 bases: TGTGCCAGCTCACCCCTCGAAGCCGGGGAGCTGTTTTTT.

This chain's CDR3 is CASSDGLDGYTF. The CDR3 DNA sequence: TGTGCCAGCAGCGACGGACTGGATGGCTACACCTTC. This chain joins TRBV11-3 and TRBJ1-2; D is undetermined. Germline CDR1 and CDR2: SGHNT and YENEEA. The CDR3 totals 12 residues. Trimming left V 5 bases short and J 6 bases short, with 10 bases between.

The chain uses TRBV5-1 and TRBJ2-1, with 9 bases aligning to TRBD1. Germline lookup yields CDR1 SGHRS and CDR2 YFSETQ. The J segment lost 6 bases and the V segment lost 5 bases, leaving 9 bases of the junction unmatched. This CDR3 is built from 15 residues. The CDR3, as DNA: TGCGCCAGCAGGGGGATAGGGACAGGGAGCAATGAGCAGTTCTTC. Amino acid sequence: CASRGIGTGSNEQFF.

V and J are TRBV10-3 and TRBJ2-5; tentatively, D is TRBD1 (6 bases). V was trimmed by 2 bases and J by 1 base, leaving 14 bases between them. The CDR3 consists of 16 residues. Per the germline V gene, CDR1 is ENHRY and CDR2 is SYGVKD. The CDR3 spells CAISETGLGGQETQYF. DNA of the CDR3: TGTGCCATCAGTGAGACAGGGTTAGGGGGCCAAGAGACCCAGTACTTC.

The rearrangement links TRBV2 to TRBJ2-7; D gene ambiguous. Germline V gene lookup returns CDR1 SNHLY and CDR2 FYNNEI. CDR3 length equals 13 residues. V dropped 2 bases and J dropped 4 bases, with 9 bases sitting between them. CDR3 nucleotide sequence: TGTGCCAGCAGTGAAAGGGCCACATACGAGCAGTACTTC. This sequence encodes CASSERATYEQYF.

The chain carries TRBV9 and TRBJ1-6; D ambiguous. With 3 bases removed from V and 0 bases from J, the gap between germline ends came to 7 bases. The germline gives CDR1 SGDLS, CDR2 YYNGEE. This CDR3 spans 15 amino acids. In DNA, the CDR3 is TGTGCCAGCAGCGAGAGAAGCTCCTATAATTCACCCCTCCACTTT. It encodes CASSERSSYNSPLHF.

The chain recombines TRBV7-8 with TRBJ1-6; D perhaps matches TRBD1 (5 bases). V was shortened by 5 bases and J by 7 bases, with 18 bases between the two germline ends. Germline-derived CDR1 and CDR2 are SGHVS and FQNEAQ. The CDR3 has 16 residues. The CDR3 DNA reads as TGTGCCAGCAGCCCGCAAGGGGCAGCCTCAAATTCACCCCTCCACTTT. It specifies CASSPQGAASNSPLHF.

This chain joins TRBV11-3 and TRBJ2-2; TRBD1 agrees at 7 bases. Germline V lookup: CDR1 SGHNT, CDR2 YENEEA. The CDR3 is made up of 15 amino acids. V shed 3 bases and J 7 bases; nucleotides not matched to a gene: 8. In nucleotides, the CDR3 is TGTGCCAGCAGCTTTCGCCCAACAGGGGTCGGGGAGCTGTTTTTT. Residues: CASSFRPTGVGELFF.

This clone was seen just once. The chain links TRBV9 to TRBJ2-7; D possibly uses TRBD1 or TRBD2 (5 bases each). Germline CDR1 and CDR2: SGDLS and YYNGEE. Trimming left V 4 bases short and J 3 bases short, with 14 bases between. The CDR3 loop spans 14 amino acids. As DNA, the CDR3 is TGTGCCAGCAGCCCAGACGGGACGTTCTACGAGCAGTACTTC. It specifies CASSPDGTFYEQYF.